This is a list of T cell receptor beta chains from one sample in a study of blood T cell repertoires in COVID-19. Some clones are missing from TCRdb's copy, which holds only in-frame ones; the method was immunoSEQ multiplex PCR. The sample consists of about 50,000 clones, around 83% of them appearing once. Sequenced input: peripheral blood. These TCRs come from a man older than 75 with active COVID-19. The CDR3 runs from the conserved cysteine through the conserved F or W.

J gene: TRBJ2-5
V gene: TRBV3-1/TRBV3-2
CDR3 protein: CASSPGTSGRVSETQYF

J gene: TRBJ2-1
V gene: TRBV19
CDR3 protein: CASSISAGGSYNEQFF

J gene: TRBJ2-5
V gene: TRBV24-1
CDR3 protein: CATSQDRIQETQYF

J gene: TRBJ2-5
V gene: TRBV28
CDR3 protein: CASSPTRDQETQYF

J gene: TRBJ2-5
V gene: TRBV5-5
CDR3 protein: CASSPQGRETQYF

J gene: TRBJ2-7
V gene: TRBV5-5
CDR3 protein: CASSLETGLPYEQYF

J gene: TRBJ2-7
V gene: TRBV28
CDR3 protein: CASSLRDTRGYEQYF

J gene: TRBJ1-6
V gene: TRBV19
CDR3 protein: CASSLPGTGISPLHF

J gene: TRBJ2-5
V gene: TRBV2
CDR3 protein: CASTRLAGQETQYF

J gene: TRBJ2-3
V gene: TRBV13
CDR3 protein: CASRLVGARGTDTQYF

J gene: TRBJ2-3
V gene: TRBV5-5
CDR3 protein: CASSPEGQRGTDTQYF

J gene: TRBJ1-6
V gene: TRBV7-3
CDR3 protein: CASSLSGGVNSPLHF

J gene: TRBJ2-3
V gene: TRBV7-2
CDR3 protein: CASSLATGRTDTQYF

J gene: TRBJ2-2
V gene: TRBV30
CDR3 protein: CAWSARGVDTGELFF

J gene: TRBJ2-7
V gene: TRBV6-2/TRBV6-3
CDR3 protein: CASSFDLSGSIKYEQYF

J gene: TRBJ2-1
V gene: TRBV11-2
CDR3 protein: CASSLWRGGGNEQFF

J gene: TRBJ2-7
V gene: TRBV5-1
CDR3 protein: CASSLAGGDSYEQYF

J gene: TRBJ1-1
V gene: TRBV15
CDR3 protein: CATRGNTEAFF

J gene: TRBJ2-1
V gene: TRBV6-4
CDR3 protein: CASSDTGTTADNEQFF

J gene: TRBJ1-2
V gene: TRBV7-9
CDR3 protein: CASSLAGEGNYGYTF

J gene: TRBJ1-1
V gene: TRBV5-6
CDR3 protein: CASSFDSLNTEAFF

J gene: TRBJ2-5
V gene: TRBV3-1/TRBV3-2
CDR3 protein: CASSQTGTLAETQYF

J gene: TRBJ1-6
V gene: TRBV6-6
CDR3 protein: CASSAVADSPLHF

J gene: TRBJ2-7
V gene: TRBV18
CDR3 protein: CASSPPGQRGHEQYF

J gene: TRBJ2-3
V gene: TRBV24-1
CDR3 protein: CATEGGAGDDTQYF

J gene: TRBJ2-7
V gene: TRBV7-2
CDR3 protein: CASSPRPPGQGSYEQYF

J gene: TRBJ2-1
V gene: TRBV5-4
CDR3 protein: CASSRGGVSGRDEQFF

J gene: TRBJ1-2
V gene: TRBV7-8
CDR3 protein: CASSPGTLNYGYTF

J gene: TRBJ1-6
V gene: TRBV5-1
CDR3 protein: CASSLTLSGVYNSPLHF

J gene: TRBJ2-7
V gene: TRBV27
CDR3 protein: CASSLAGDGSYEQYF

J gene: TRBJ1-1
V gene: TRBV7-8
CDR3 protein: CASSPTGVSMNTEAFF

J gene: TRBJ2-1
V gene: TRBV11-3
CDR3 protein: CASSLEAGSGVFNEQFF

J gene: TRBJ1-2
V gene: TRBV6-5
CDR3 protein: CASSYGTSGGYTF